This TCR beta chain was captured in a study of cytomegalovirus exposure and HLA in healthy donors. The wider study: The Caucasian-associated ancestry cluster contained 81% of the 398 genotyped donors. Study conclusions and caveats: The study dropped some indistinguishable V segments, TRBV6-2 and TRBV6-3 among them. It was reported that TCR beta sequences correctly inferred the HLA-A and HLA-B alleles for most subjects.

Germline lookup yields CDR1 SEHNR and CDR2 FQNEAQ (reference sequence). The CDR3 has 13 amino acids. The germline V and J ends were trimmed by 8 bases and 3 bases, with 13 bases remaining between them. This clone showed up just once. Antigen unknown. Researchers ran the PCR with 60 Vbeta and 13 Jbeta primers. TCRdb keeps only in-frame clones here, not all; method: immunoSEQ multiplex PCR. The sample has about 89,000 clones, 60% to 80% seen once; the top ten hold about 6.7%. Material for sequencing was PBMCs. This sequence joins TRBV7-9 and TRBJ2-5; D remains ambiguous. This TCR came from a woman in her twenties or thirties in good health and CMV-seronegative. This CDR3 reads CASRIASEETQYF. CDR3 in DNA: TGTGCCAGCCGAATAGCCAGTGAAGAGACCCAGTACTTC.